This TCR beta chain appears in the sequencing data of a study of blood T cells in healthy people across ages. The CDR3 sequence is 13 residues long. The V and J ends lost 5 bases and 9 bases respectively, with 14 bases between them. A second PCR, run for about 6 to 11 cycles, used a sample-barcoded 5' primer plus a J-beta primer mix. TCRdb reprocessed the 5' RACE reads with MiXCR, giving one entry per CDR3 protein. In the table there are hundreds of thousands of distinct CDR3 sequences, about 51% of which are singletons. The chain links TRBV12-3 or TRBV12-4 to TRBJ1-5; possibly TRBD1 for D (5 bases). Sequenced sample: blood. The sequence was obtained from a woman older than 75 in good health. CDR3 in DNA: TGTGCCAGCAGTCCCCCTACAGGAGGGCCCCAGCATTTT. Translating gives CASSPPTGGPQHF.